The 29 T cell receptor beta chains presented below share a single source sample, sequenced in a study of tumor-infiltrating lymphocytes in primary liver carcinoma. Both RNA and DNA were isolated together from approximately 20-30 mg of bulk tissue that had not been sorted. The investigators made TCR beta cDNA from approximately 500 ng total RNA, using a constant-region primer. Slightly modified ARM-PCR, run as three nested multiplex PCR rounds, produced the TCR beta libraries. Rounds one and two of PCR, each of about 10 cycles, were primed with TRBV1-TRBV30 forward primers and a C-beta reverse primer. TCRdb redid the calling of the multiplex PCR reads with MiXCR, one entry per CDR3 protein. This repertoire shows tens of thousands of distinct CDR3 sequences, less than 75% found once; its top ten account for around 57%. Source material: liver tumor tissue from sampling region 2. Sample subset: tumor region T2, inferior pole. Receptors originate from a man aged 40-49 years with primary liver carcinoma and hepatitis B virus infection.

The rearrangement links TRBV29-1 to TRBJ2-1; maybe TRBD1 (6 bases). The CDR3 contains 15 residues. The germline CDR1 and CDR2 sequences are SQVTM and ANQGSEA. Trimming left V 3 bases short and J 8 bases short, with 20 bases between. The CDR3 region is CSVEFGTRGFYEQFF. The CDR3 DNA sequence: TGCAGCGTTGAGTTCGGGACAAGGGGCTTTTATGAGCAGTTCTTC.

This clonotype occurred many times. This chain uses TRBV5-1 with TRBJ2-1, with D unresolved. The germline gives CDR1 SGHRS, CDR2 YFSETQ. Trimming took off 1 base at V and 11 bases at J, with 10 bases between the two ends. The CDR3 totals 12 residues. This chain's CDR3 is CASSLFRSKQFF. The CDR3 DNA reads as TGCGCCAGCAGCTTGTTTCGCAGTAAGCAGTTCTTC.

As for this clonotype: In this CDR3 the conserved last residue, phenylalanine or tryptophan, is missing, so a read error is likely. The rearrangement links TRBV5-1 to TRBJ2-1; 7 bases match TRBD2. The CDR3 runs to 12 residues. J gave up 9 bases and V 7 bases, and 7 bases lay outside the gene matches. Germline V gives CDR1 SGHRS, CDR2 YFSETQ. The CDR3 region has the DNA TGCGCCAGCGGGCGGGAGAGGGCTGAGCAGTTCCTC. Its translation: CASGRERAEQFL.

Note on this clonotype: Given the absence of the conserved phenylalanine or tryptophan at the CDR3 end, a read error is likely. The V gene is TRBV29-1, the J gene TRBJ2-7; TRBD1 matches 7 bases. This CDR3 has 14 amino acids. J gave up 0 bases and V 6 bases, and 8 bases lay outside the gene matches. Germline V lookup: CDR1 SQVTM, CDR2 ANQGSEA. Here the CDR3 reads CSVAGTESSYEQYI. CDR3 bases: TGCAGCGTGGCCGGGACAGAAAGCTCCTACGAGCAGTACATC.

On this clonotype itself: One junction end does not reproduce the germline sequence, and a read error may be involved. The V and J genes are TRBV19 and TRBJ2-4, with D possibly being TRBD2 (5 bases). CDR3 length: 14 residues. Germline CDR1 is LNHDA and CDR2 is SQIVND (reference sequence). This CDR3 is CATSIGSGSVIQYF. The DNA for the CDR3 is TGTGCCACTAGTATAGGGAGCGGAAGTGTCATTCAGTACTTC.

In this sample, this clonotype turned up once. A much larger clone is a single base away; this may be a read error. The gene calls are TRBV4-1 and TRBJ2-5, with D unclear. V shed 0 bases and J shed 7 bases, with 6 bases lying between them. Germline-derived CDR1 and CDR2 are MGHRA and YSYEKL. CDR3 length: 12 residues. The CDR3, as DNA: TGCGCCAGCAGCCAAGATTACCCGACCCAGTACTTC. Amino acids: CASSQDYPTQYF.

A word on this clonotype: It is likely a read error, because the conserved phenylalanine at the end of the CDR3 is missing. It is unclear where the CDR3 begins or ends on the DNA, so no DNA is shown, and the CDR3 is as TCRdb lists it. The gene calls are TRBV4-1 and TRBJ2-3; the table's D call of TRBD2 was not tested on the DNA. Ends included, the CDR3 has 18 residues. In germline, CDR1 is MGHRA, CDR2 YSYEKL. The CDR3 region is CSSSQTIALAGVTDTQNL.

The table lists this clonotype with a few counts. A read error may produce the germline difference seen at one junction end. This chain's CDR3 is CAWDEGAANQPPHF. In DNA, the CDR3 is TGTGCCTGGGACGAGGGGGCTGCTAATCAGCCCCCGCATTTT. The chain links TRBV30 to TRBJ1-5; TRBD1 matches 7 bases. Germline values: CDR1 GTSNPN, CDR2 SVGIG (reference sequence). The CDR3 has 14 amino acids.

V is TRBV29-1 and J is TRBJ2-5; D not certain. CDR3 length: 12 amino acids. Germline CDR1 reads SQVTM; CDR2 reads ANQGSEA. V was shortened by 7 bases and J by 1 base, with 10 bases between the two germline ends. The DNA of the CDR3 is TGCAGCGCTATGTCGAGCCAAGAGACCCAGTACTTC. It specifies CSAMSSQETQYF.

On this clonotype itself: A much larger clone is a single base away; this may be a read error. Because it lacks the conserved phenylalanine or tryptophan at the end, this CDR3 is likely a read error. The V gene is TRBV7-8, the J gene TRBJ2-5; D call uncertain. V shed 1 base and J shed 2 bases, with 5 bases lying between them. Germline-derived CDR1 and CDR2 are SGHVS and FQNEAQ. The CDR3 is 13 residues long. The DNA for the CDR3 is TGTGCCAGCAGCTTAGTGGTACAAGAGACCCAGTACTTG. Translated: CASSLVVQETQYL.

As for this clonotype: The junction shows a germline mismatch at one end, possibly a read error. The CDR3 is CASSIEDGRTGTQYF. For the CDR3, the DNA is TGTGCCAGTAGTATTGAGGACGGACGCACAGGTACGCAGTATTTT. This chain uses TRBV19 with TRBJ2-3; the D gene is possibly TRBD1 (5 bases). The germline CDR1 and CDR2 sequences are LNHDA and SQIVND (reference sequence). The CDR3 runs 15 residues.

This clonotype was seen a few times. An end of the junction differs from the germline gene, which may be a read error. V usage is TRBV4-3 and J usage is TRBJ2-6; no clear D. This CDR3 comprises 17 residues. Germline V gives CDR1 LGHNA, CDR2 YSLEER. The CDR3 loop reads CASGQDGFRSGANVLTF. In DNA, the CDR3 is TGCGCCAGCGGCCAAGATGGGTTCCGCTCTGGGGCCAACGTCCTGACTTTC.

A note on this clonotype: Given a much more abundant clone one base away, this may be a read error. The DNA of the CDR3 is TGTGCCAACAGCTTGGGGGACAGGGCCCGTACCGGGGAGCTGTTTTTT. Protein: CANSLGDRARTGELFF. The chain employs TRBV5-4 and TRBJ2-2; 9 positions match TRBD1. There are 16 residues in the CDR3. CDR1 SGHNT and CDR2 YYREEE come from the germline V gene (reference sequence). The whole variable domain, remainder taken from reference TRBV5-4 and TRBJ2-2, is ETGVTQSPTHLIKTRGQQVTLRCSSQSGHNTVSWYQQALGQGPQFIFQYYREEENGRGNFPPRFSGLQFPNYSSELNVNALELDDSALYLCANSLGDRARTGELFFGEGSRLTVL.

The V gene is TRBV4-1, the J gene TRBJ2-1; no definite D call. Trimming removed 4 bases at V and 8 bases at J, with 18 bases between. Germline loops: CDR1 MGHRA, CDR2 YSYEKL. This CDR3 comprises 15 residues. CDR3 bases: TGCGCCAGCAGCCCGCTTGGTAACAACAGCGATGAGCAGTTCTTC. The encoded protein is CASSPLGNNSDEQFF.

Points on this clonotype: Germline is not matched at one junction end, which may reflect a read error. The CDR3 nucleotides are TGTGCCAGCAGTTTGGTCCCCGGGGAGCCGTTTTTT. Protein: CASSLVPGEPFF. The chain is built from TRBV12-3 or TRBV12-4 and TRBJ2-2, with D possibly TRBD2 on 5 matching bases. There are 12 residues in the CDR3.

As regards this clonotype: The DNA is omitted, as the CDR3 cannot be located on it reliably, and the CDR3 follows TCRdb's listing. The chain recombines TRBV29-1 with TRBJ1-6; TRBD1 is taken as the D call from the table, unchecked against the DNA. CDR1 is SQVTM, CDR2 ANQGSEA, per germline. The CDR3 sequence runs 13 residues, both termini included. This chain's CDR3 is CSVAQGTGSPFHF.

Comments on this clonotype: One junction end disagrees with the germline gene, perhaps due to a read error. The CDR3 region has the DNA TGTACCAGTGAGGGGACCGGTTCCTACGAGCAGTATTTC. It yields the protein CTSEGTGSYEQYF. The chain couples TRBV12-5 to TRBJ2-7; D is perhaps TRBD1 or TRBD2 (5 bases each). The CDR3 is 13 residues long. Germline loops: CDR1 LGHNT, CDR2 FRNRAP.

Of note for this clonotype: Its ends do not fully match the called genes, so a read error is possible. V and J are TRBV4-2 and TRBJ2-6; 9 bases are shared with TRBD1. Germline loops: CDR1 LGHNA, CDR2 YNFKEQ. The CDR3 consists of 18 residues. The CDR3 DNA is TGTACCAGCAGCCAAGCTGCGACAGGGGGGGCTGGGGCCAATGTCCTGACTTTC. The encoded protein is CTSSQAATGGAGANVLTF.

This chain uses TRBV12-3 or TRBV12-4 with TRBJ1-6; D is unclear. The CDR3 is made up of 13 amino acids. The CDR3 DNA reads as TGTGCTAGCTCCGACACGGACGACTCACCCCTCCACTTT. Translated, it gives CASSDTDDSPLHF.

As to this clonotype: The junction departs from germline at one end; a sequencing error may be responsible. This chain connects TRBV7-8 to TRBJ2-1, with 8 bases identical to TRBD2. Germline V lookup: CDR1 SGHVS, CDR2 FQNEAQ. The CDR3 loop spans 17 amino acids. For the CDR3, the DNA is TGTGTCAGCAGCTTGGCGGGGGGCCGCACCCGGGGCAATGAGCAGTTCTTC. Translated: CVSSLAGGRTRGNEQFF. The variable domain in full, with the rest retrieved from reference TRBV7-8 and TRBJ2-1, is GAGVSQSPRYKVAKRGQDVALRCDPISGHVSLFWYQQALGQGPEFLTYFQNEAQLDKSGLPSDRFFAERPEGSVSTLKIQRTQQEDSAVYLCVSSLAGGRTRGNEQFFGPGTRLTVL.

This chain uses TRBV4-1 with TRBJ2-3; D is perhaps TRBD2 (6 bases). The CDR3 has 18 amino acids. With 6 bases removed from V and 7 bases from J, the gap between germline ends came to 29 bases. Germline CDR1 is MGHRA and CDR2 is YSYEKL. The CDR3 sequence: CASRQTIALARVTNTQYF. For the CDR3, the DNA is TGCGCCAGCAGACAGACCATTGCCCTAGCGAGAGTCACCAATACGCAGTATTTT.

The gene calls are TRBV10-2 and TRBJ2-1; 9 bases line up with TRBD2. Germline CDR1 reads WSHSY; CDR2 reads SAAADI. The V segment lost 5 bases and the J segment 4 bases; nucleotides outside the gene matches: 9. CDR3 size: 16 residues. CDR3 loop: CASSHEREDMYNEQFF. The CDR3 DNA reads as TGCGCCAGCAGTCATGAGCGGGAGGATATGTACAATGAGCAGTTCTTC.

As concerns this clonotype: At one end the junction does not follow the germline gene, possibly because of a read error. The chain uses TRBV19 and TRBJ1-5; TRBD1 is a possible D gene (6 bases). The CDR3 contains 13 residues. Germline loops: CDR1 LNHDA, CDR2 SQIVND (reference sequence). The CDR3 coding sequence is TGTGTCAGTAAAAGGGGGTACCGACAGCCCCAGCATTTT. Translated: CVSKRGYRQPQHF.

In regard to this clonotype: A clone one base away is much larger, so this may be a read error. The chain has TRBV7-8 and TRBJ2-5, with a possible D match to TRBD2 (5 bases). The CDR3 runs to 14 residues. The V end lost 5 bases, the J end lost 4 bases, and 14 bases lay between the germline ends. Germline lookup yields CDR1 SGHVS and CDR2 FQNEAQ. The CDR3 region has the DNA TGTGCCAGCAGCCGGGAAATCGCCCGAGAGACCCAGTACTTC. It is translated as CASSREIARETQYF.

This clonotype was picked up one time. The conserved phenylalanine or tryptophan is not found at the CDR3 terminus, so this likely reflects a read error. The gene calls are TRBV6-5 and TRBJ2-3; D perhaps matches TRBD2 (6 bases). The CDR3 consists of 15 residues. Per the germline V gene, CDR1 is MNHEY and CDR2 is SVGAGI. Trimming cost V 8 bases and J 3 bases, with 18 bases left between them. The CDR3 bases are TGTGCCAGCTACCCAGGACTAACGGGAACAGATACGCAGTATCTT. Its translation: CASYPGLTGTDTQYL.

Comment on this clonotype: Being one base from a much bigger clone, this may be a read error. V gene TRBV7-9 combines with J gene TRBJ2-3; no firm D call. This CDR3 has 14 amino acids. Per germline, CDR1 SEHNR and CDR2 FQNEAQ (reference sequence). CDR3 protein: CATIPNAYTDTQYF. CDR3 in DNA: TGTGCAACCATACCAAACGCCTACACAGATACGCAGTATTTT.

This rearrangement joins TRBV12-3 or TRBV12-4 to TRBJ1-1, with no clear D. The V gene lost 6 bases and the J gene lost 3 bases, with 14 bases spanning the gap. This CDR3 region has 14 residues. The DNA of the CDR3 is TGTGCCAGCAGCGCCGGTATCTTGTACACTGAAGCTTTCTTT. Its protein is CASSAGILYTEAFF.

Regarding this clonotype: The junction and the germline gene differ at one end; a read error may be behind it. The chain combines TRBV5-1 with TRBJ2-5; 7 nucleotides line up with TRBD2. The germline V gene encodes CDR1 SGHRS and CDR2 YFSETQ. This CDR3 spans 16 amino acids. CDR3 nucleotide sequence: TGCACCAGCTGCTTGGCCGGGCGGGGGATCCAAGAGACCCAGTACTTC. This encodes CTSCLAGRGIQETQYF.

Concerning this clonotype: It is likely a read error, because the conserved phenylalanine at the end of the CDR3 is missing. The chain links TRBV10-3 to TRBJ2-3; D gene uncertain. CDR1 is ENHRY and CDR2 is SYGVKD in the germline V gene. The CDR3 is 12 residues long. V dropped 1 base and J dropped 8 bases, with 7 bases sitting between them. DNA for the CDR3: TGTGCCATCAGTGAGTTCCCAGTTACGCAGTATTAT. Translating gives CAISEFPVTQYY.